The 28 T cell receptor beta chains in this list originate from one sample, sequenced in a study of blood T cells in healthy people across ages. The second PCR ran about 6 to 11 cycles with a sample-barcoded 5' primer and J-beta primers. TCRdb recomputed calls from the 5' RACE reads with MiXCR, one row per CDR3 protein. The data show roughly 1,300,000 distinct CDR3 sequences, 59% seen once. The source material was blood. The receptor source for this set is a man younger than 30 in good health.

The chain combines TRBV4-1 with TRBJ2-3; a possible D gene is TRBD1 (5 bases). The CDR3 consists of 16 residues. Per the germline V gene, CDR1 is MGHRA and CDR2 is YSYEKL. V was shortened by 0 bases and J by 6 bases, with 16 bases between the two germline ends. The CDR3 loop reads CASSQEDRRAADTQYF. CDR3 coding DNA: TGCGCCAGCAGCCAAGAGGACCGCAGGGCTGCGGATACGCAGTATTTT.

The CDR3 spells CASSYGTITGELFF. The CDR3, as DNA: TGTGCCAGCAGTTACGGGACTATCACCGGGGAGCTGTTTTTT. The gene calls are TRBV6-5 and TRBJ2-2; TRBD2 agrees at 7 bases. Germline-derived CDR1 and CDR2 are MNHEY and SVGAGI. The V segment lost 2 bases and the J segment 4 bases; nucleotides outside the gene matches: 1. The CDR3 contains 14 residues.

The J gene is TRBJ2-3, the V gene TRBV20-1; 7 nucleotides align to TRBD1. The CDR3 is 10 residues long. Germline CDR1 and CDR2: DFQATT and SNEGSKA (reference sequence). With V trimmed by 6 bases and J by 11 bases, 5 bases remained unmatched. This chain's CDR3 is CSARTGWQYF. The CDR3 DNA follows: TGCAGTGCGCGGACAGGTTGGCAGTATTTT.

This clonotype was counted between two and nine times. The J gene is TRBJ2-3, the V gene TRBV27, with TRBD1 matching over 7 bases. The CDR3 has 16 amino acids. Germline V lookup: CDR1 MNHEY, CDR2 SMNVEV (reference sequence). With 8 bases clipped from V and 2 bases from J, the junction kept 13 bases outside the gene matches. The CDR3, as DNA: TGTGCCAGCCGCCCCACAGGGGTGGGCTTCACAGATACGCAGTATTTT. The encoded protein is CASRPTGVGFTDTQYF.

The CDR3 DNA follows: TGTGCCAGCAGGGGACACATGAACACTGAAGCTTTCTTT. The encoded protein is CASRGHMNTEAFF. V gene TRBV5-4 combines with J gene TRBJ1-1; tentative D call: TRBD1 (6 bases). Germline V gene sequence: CDR1 SGHNT, CDR2 YYREEE (reference sequence). CDR3 size: 13 residues. V lost 5 bases, J lost 0 bases, and 8 bases lay in between.

CDR3 in amino acids: CATALAGSYEQYF. The CDR3 nucleotides read TGTGCCACCGCACTAGCGGGTAGCTACGAGCAGTACTTC. This rearrangement joins TRBV6-2 or TRBV6-3 to TRBJ2-5; TRBD2 aligns across 9 bases. The tail of the sequence fits TRBJ2-7 better, so the J call may be wrong. The length of the CDR3 is 13 residues. Per the germline V gene, CDR1 is MNHEY and CDR2 is SVGEGT.

The chain links TRBV7-9 to TRBJ2-1; TRBD1 is a possible D gene (6 bases). Trimming shortened V by 3 bases and J by 2 bases, and 11 bases separated the two germline ends. Germline CDR1 SEHNR, CDR2 FQNEAQ (reference sequence). The CDR3 extends over 15 amino acids. CDR3 protein: CASSFEGQPYNEQFF. In DNA, the CDR3 is TGTGCCAGCAGCTTCGAAGGACAGCCCTACAATGAGCAGTTCTTC.

This chain joins TRBV4-3 and TRBJ1-1; D is ambiguous. The CDR3 runs to 15 residues. The ends were cut back, 2 bases at V and 1 base at J, with 11 bases in the middle. Per the germline V gene, CDR1 is LGHNA and CDR2 is YSLEER. CDR3 loop: CASSQNSFANTEAFF. The DNA of the CDR3 is TGCGCCAGCAGCCAAAACAGCTTTGCGAACACTGAAGCTTTCTTT.

V usage is TRBV29-1 and J usage is TRBJ2-1; 10 nucleotides agree with TRBD2. Germline-derived CDR1 and CDR2 are SQVTM and ANQGSEA. The CDR3 has 12 residues. Losses at the gene ends were 7 bases for V and 13 bases for J; bases not matched to a gene: 10. DNA of the CDR3: TGCAGCGCCGAGACTAGCGGGTCAGTCCAGTTCTTC. Its translation is CSAETSGSVQFF.

V and J are TRBV6-5 and TRBJ2-7; D is undetermined. Trimming removed 6 bases from V and 0 bases from J, with 15 bases in between. There are 15 residues in the CDR3. Looked up from germline, CDR1 is MNHEY and CDR2 is SVGAGI. CDR3 coding DNA: TGTGCCAGCAGCCCAGGACGTGCGAGCTCCTACGAGCAGTACTTC. Protein: CASSPGRASSYEQYF.

The chain joins TRBV14 to TRBJ1-3; D is ambiguous. Germline V CDR1 and CDR2: SGHDN, FVKESK. Trimming took 3 bases from V and 3 from J, leaving 6 bases between them. The CDR3 extends over 13 amino acids. The CDR3 region has the DNA TGTGCCAGCAGCCAGGCTATTGGAAACACCATATATTTT. Protein product: CASSQAIGNTIYF.

The chain uses TRBV15 and TRBJ2-2; D ambiguous. Per the germline V gene, CDR1 is LNHNV and CDR2 is YYDKDF (reference sequence). This CDR3 spans 17 amino acids. V gave up 0 bases and J gave up 0 bases, with 11 bases separating them. CDR3 in amino acids: CATSRDLSTTNTGELFF. The CDR3 DNA is TGTGCCACCAGCAGAGATCTGAGCACTACGAACACCGGGGAGCTGTTTTTT.

The J gene is TRBJ1-6, the V gene TRBV7-9; 9 bases agree with TRBD1. The CDR3 spans 15 residues. V shed 1 base, J shed 7 bases, and the junction held 2 bases outside the gene matches. The germline CDR1 and CDR2 sequences are SEHNR and FQNEAQ (reference sequence). CDR3 coding DNA: TGTGCCAGCAGCTTAGGGGACAGGGTAAATTCACCCCTCCACTTT. Protein product: CASSLGDRVNSPLHF.

The chain has TRBV6-2 or TRBV6-3 and TRBJ2-3; 10 bases map to TRBD2. Germline values: CDR1 MNHEY, CDR2 SVGEGT. Trimming at V came to 2 bases and at J to 2 bases, leaving 4 bases not matched to a gene. The CDR3 sequence is 16 residues long. Here the CDR3 reads CASSYQSGGATDTQYF. The DNA of the CDR3 is TGTGCCAGCAGTTACCAAAGCGGGGGGGCCACAGATACGCAGTATTTT.

This rearrangement joins TRBV6-2 or TRBV6-3 to TRBJ2-6; D perhaps matches TRBD1 (6 bases). V was shortened by 7 bases and J by 0 bases, with 13 bases between the two germline ends. Germline V gene sequence: CDR1 MNHEY, CDR2 SVGEGT. This CDR3 spans 16 amino acids. CDR3 sequence reads: CASTKGQFSGANVLTF. CDR3 nucleotides: TGTGCCAGCACTAAAGGACAGTTCTCTGGGGCCAACGTCCTGACTTTC.

This chain's CDR3 is CSAPPPGQTVGTQYF. CDR3 DNA: TGCAGTGCTCCGCCTCCGGGACAGACTGTAGGTACGCAGTATTTT. J is TRBJ2-3 and V is TRBV20-1; the match to TRBD1 covers 7 bases. J gave up 8 bases and V 5 bases, and 16 bases lay outside the gene matches. CDR3 length equals 15 residues. In germline, CDR1 is DFQATT, CDR2 SNEGSKA (reference sequence).

The CDR3 coding sequence is TGTGCCAGCAGCCAATTTGGAGTGGGGTTTAATGAGCAGTTCTTC. Residues: CASSQFGVGFNEQFF. The chain has TRBV3-1 and TRBJ2-1; unclear D gene. Trimming took off 2 bases at V and 7 bases at J, with 15 bases between the two ends. Per germline, CDR1 LGHDT and CDR2 YNNKEL (reference sequence). This CDR3 is 15 amino acids long.

A note on this clonotype: A much larger clone sits a single nucleotide away, making a read error possible. The chain carries TRBV11-2 and TRBJ1-1, with unresolved D. The V gene's germline CDR1 is SGHAT and CDR2 FQNNGV. The CDR3 spans 13 residues. CDR3: CTSSLDRSTEAFF. The CDR3 nucleotides are TGTACCAGCAGCTTAGATAGAAGCACTGAAGCTTTCTTT.

The rearrangement uses TRBV13 and TRBJ2-7; TRBD1 agrees at 8 bases. The CDR3 has 14 amino acids. Trimming at V came to 7 bases and at J to 3 bases, leaving 8 bases not matched to a gene. Germline V gives CDR1 PRHDT, CDR2 FYEKMQ (reference sequence). The CDR3 is CASKSGTGFYEQYF. The CDR3 DNA reads as TGTGCCAGCAAGTCGGGGACAGGATTCTACGAGCAGTACTTC.

V gene TRBV25-1 combines with J gene TRBJ2-7; 8 nucleotides match TRBD2. The CDR3 consists of 14 residues. V trimming: 5 bases; J trimming: 3 bases; junction bases outside the gene matches: 6. The germline CDR1 and CDR2 sequences are MGHDK and SYGVNS. The CDR3 DNA reads TGTGCCAGCAGTCCCCACGGGACTAGCTACGAGCAGTACTTC. The encoded protein is CASSPHGTSYEQYF.

The chain uses TRBV13 and TRBJ2-6; 8 bases match TRBD1. Germline CDR1 is PRHDT and CDR2 is FYEKMQ (reference sequence). The CDR3 has 18 amino acids. V lost 5 bases and J lost 0; bases outside the gene matches: 9. Here the CDR3 DNA reads TGTGCCAGCAGCCCCTTGACAGGGGCGAACTCTGGGGCCAACGTCCTGACTTTC. Translation gives CASSPLTGANSGANVLTF.

This chain uses TRBV5-6 with TRBJ2-1; D may be TRBD1 (6 bases). Trimming pared 3 bases from V and 5 bases from J, leaving 12 bases between. The CDR3 length is 14 residues. CDR1 SGHDT and CDR2 YYEEEE come from the germline V gene. The CDR3 sequence is CASSYETGNNEQFF. For the CDR3, the DNA is TGTGCCAGCAGCTACGAGACAGGAAACAATGAGCAGTTCTTC.

V and J are TRBV10-2 and TRBJ1-1; 9 bases are a match to TRBD1. Germline V gene data show CDR1 as WSHSY and CDR2 as SAAADI. CDR3 size: 15 residues. Losses at the gene ends were 6 bases for V and 1 base for J; bases not matched to a gene: 6. The CDR3 coding sequence is TGCGCCAGCAGGAGGGGGACAGGGACGAACACTGAAGCTTTCTTT. Translation gives CASRRGTGTNTEAFF.

This clonotype came up a few times. This chain uses TRBV6-6 with TRBJ1-2, with 7 bases lining up with TRBD1. The CDR3 totals 15 residues. Germline V gene data show CDR1 as MNHNY and CDR2 as SVGAGI (reference sequence). Unmatched junction bases numbered 7, after V lost 2 bases and J lost 4 bases. The CDR3 DNA sequence: TGTGCCAGCAGTTACGAATCCCGGACAGGCTATGGCTACACCTTC. This encodes CASSYESRTGYGYTF.

This chain connects TRBV10-3 to TRBJ2-1, with 8 bases aligning to TRBD1. Germline assignment: CDR1 ENHRY and CDR2 SYGVKD. This CDR3 comprises 14 residues. V dropped 8 bases and J dropped 10; count of bases not matched to a gene: 13. CDR3 sequence: CAIGGQVRSYEQFF. The CDR3 bases are TGTGCCATCGGGGGACAGGTACGGTCCTACGAGCAGTTCTTC.

This sequence joins TRBV12-3 or TRBV12-4 and TRBJ1-2, with D possibly TRBD1 on 6 matching bases. Trimming stripped 2 bases from V and 8 bases from J, with 18 bases between. The CDR3 is made up of 15 amino acids. CDR3 amino acids: CASSLSSGGRRGYTF. The DNA for the CDR3 is TGTGCCAGCAGTTTAAGCTCGGGGGGGCGCAGGGGCTACACCTTC.

This chain links TRBV20-1 with TRBJ1-4; D may be TRBD1 (6 bases). The CDR3 has 15 residues. Germline V CDR1 and CDR2: DFQATT, SNEGSKA (reference sequence). The V end was cut by 0 bases, the J end by 6 bases, with 14 bases between. The CDR3 sequence is CSARDQGGLDEKLFF. Here the CDR3 DNA reads TGCAGTGCTAGAGATCAAGGGGGGCTGGATGAAAAACTGTTTTTT.

The V gene is TRBV27, the J gene TRBJ2-2, with D tentatively TRBD2 (7 bases). The CDR3 totals 15 residues. The germline gives CDR1 MNHEY, CDR2 SMNVEV (reference sequence). Trimming removed 2 bases at V and 7 bases at J, with 14 bases between. The CDR3: CASSLLGGGVGELFF. In nucleotides, the CDR3 is TGTGCCAGCAGTTTACTAGGGGGAGGGGTCGGGGAGCTGTTTTTT.